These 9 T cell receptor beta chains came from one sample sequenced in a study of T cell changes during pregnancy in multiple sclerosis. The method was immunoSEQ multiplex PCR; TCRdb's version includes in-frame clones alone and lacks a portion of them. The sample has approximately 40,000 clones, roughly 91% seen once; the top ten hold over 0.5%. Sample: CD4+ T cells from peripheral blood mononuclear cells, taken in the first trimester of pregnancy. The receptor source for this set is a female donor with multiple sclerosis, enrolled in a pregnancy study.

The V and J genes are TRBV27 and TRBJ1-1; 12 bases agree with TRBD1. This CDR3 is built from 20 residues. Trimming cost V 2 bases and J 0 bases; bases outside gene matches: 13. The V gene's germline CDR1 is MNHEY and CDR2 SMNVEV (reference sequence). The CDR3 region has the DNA TGTGCCAGCAGTTTAACCAAGGGGACAGGGGGCCGTCCTCTGAACACTGAAGCTTTCTTT. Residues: CASSLTKGTGGRPLNTEAFF.

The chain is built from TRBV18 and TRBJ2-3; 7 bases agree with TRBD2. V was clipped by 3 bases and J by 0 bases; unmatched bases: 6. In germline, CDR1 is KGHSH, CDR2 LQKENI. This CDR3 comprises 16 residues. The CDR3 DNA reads TGTGCCAGCTCACCCCTCTCCGGGGGGAGCACAGATACGCAGTATTTT. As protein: CASSPLSGGSTDTQYF.

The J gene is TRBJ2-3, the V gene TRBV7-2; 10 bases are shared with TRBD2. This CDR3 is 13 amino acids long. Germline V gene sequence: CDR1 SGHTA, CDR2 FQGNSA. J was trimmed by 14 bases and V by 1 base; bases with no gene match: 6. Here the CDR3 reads CASSLGGSGGSYF. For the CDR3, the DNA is TGTGCCAGCAGCTTAGGTGGTAGCGGGGGGTCGTATTTT.

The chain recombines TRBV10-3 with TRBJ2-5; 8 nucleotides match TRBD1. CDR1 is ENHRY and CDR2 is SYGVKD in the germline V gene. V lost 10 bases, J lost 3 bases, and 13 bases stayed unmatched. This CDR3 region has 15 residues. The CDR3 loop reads CATAEPGGAEETQYF. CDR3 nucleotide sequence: TGTGCCACGGCAGAACCAGGGGGCGCAGAAGAGACCCAGTACTTC.

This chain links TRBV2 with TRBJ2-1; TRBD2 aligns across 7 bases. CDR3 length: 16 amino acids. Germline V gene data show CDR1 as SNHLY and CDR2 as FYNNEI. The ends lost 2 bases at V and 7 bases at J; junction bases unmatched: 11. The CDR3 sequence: CASSESAAGVSNEQFF. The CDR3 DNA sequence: TGTGCCAGCAGTGAATCCGCGGCGGGAGTATCGAATGAGCAGTTCTTC.

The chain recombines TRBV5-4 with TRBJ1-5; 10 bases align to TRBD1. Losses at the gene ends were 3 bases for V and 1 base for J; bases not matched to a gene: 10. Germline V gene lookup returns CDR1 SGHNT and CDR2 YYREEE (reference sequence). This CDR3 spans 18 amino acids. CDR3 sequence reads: CASSSGTGVRRSNQPQHF. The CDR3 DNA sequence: TGTGCCAGCAGCTCTGGGACAGGGGTACGGAGAAGCAATCAGCCCCAGCATTTT.

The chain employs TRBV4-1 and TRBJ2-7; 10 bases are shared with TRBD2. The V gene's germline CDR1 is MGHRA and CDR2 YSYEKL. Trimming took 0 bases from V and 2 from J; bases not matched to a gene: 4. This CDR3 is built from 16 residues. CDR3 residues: CASSQEGGLAAYEQYF. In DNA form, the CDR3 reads TGCGCCAGCAGCCAAGAGGGAGGACTAGCGGCCTACGAGCAGTACTTC.

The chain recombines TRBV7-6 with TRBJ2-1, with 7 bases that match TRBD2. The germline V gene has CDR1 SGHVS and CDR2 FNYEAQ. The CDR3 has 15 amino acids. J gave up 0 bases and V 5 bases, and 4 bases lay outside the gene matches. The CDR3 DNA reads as TGTGCCAGCAGCACACTAGCGAGCTCCTACAATGAGCAGTTCTTC. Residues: CASSTLASSYNEQFF.

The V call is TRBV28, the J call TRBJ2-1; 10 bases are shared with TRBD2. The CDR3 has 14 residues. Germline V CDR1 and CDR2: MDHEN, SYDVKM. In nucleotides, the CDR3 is TGTGCGGGGAGCGGGGGGGATTCCTACAATGAGCAGTTCTTC. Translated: CAGSGGDSYNEQFF.